What follows are 6 T cell receptor beta chains derived from one specimen sequenced in a study of technical replicates of blood from several donors. Here immunoSEQ multiplex PCR was the method, and the copy in TCRdb shows in-frame clones only, minus some. Found here are 60,000 to 65,000 clones, roughly 90% of them singletons; the top ten hold around 5.1%. The sequenced sample consisted of PBMCs. The receptors were sampled from a human donor in good health. Some clones in this sample may be carry-over from other donors' samples.

The rearrangement uses TRBV6-1 and TRBJ2-5; 8 positions agree with TRBD1. V was clipped by 2 bases and J by 4 bases; unmatched bases: 3. Germline CDR1 and CDR2: MNHNS and SASEGT. There are 14 residues in the CDR3. The CDR3 coding sequence is TGTGCCAGCAGTGAACTCGACAGGGGAGAGACCCAGTACTTC. It encodes CASSELDRGETQYF.

The gene calls are TRBV27 and TRBJ1-2; 7 nucleotides agree with TRBD1. The CDR3 has 13 amino acids. The germline V gene has CDR1 MNHEY and CDR2 SMNVEV (reference sequence). With V trimmed by 6 bases and J by 8 bases, 9 bases remained unmatched. The CDR3 region is CASSNYQGEGYTF. As DNA, the CDR3 is TGTGCCAGCAGCAATTACCAGGGGGAGGGCTACACCTTC.

The chain joins TRBV23-1 to TRBJ2-2, with D perhaps matching TRBD1 (5 bases). TRBV23-1 has ORF status, its function being uncertain. The CDR3 is made up of 12 amino acids. Trimming removed 8 bases at V and 7 bases at J, with 11 bases between. The CDR3 nucleotides are TGCGCCAGCGGCCGAAGGGGCGGGGAGCTGTTTTTT. Encoded protein: CASGRRGGELFF.

The chain carries TRBV5-4 and TRBJ2-1; D remains ambiguous. Trimming left V 3 bases short and J 2 bases short, with 18 bases between. In germline, CDR1 is SGHNT, CDR2 YYREEE (reference sequence). CDR3 length: 17 residues. CDR3 nucleotides: TGTGCCAGCAGCTCCTCCTCCCGCGGTCCGCCCTACAATGAGCAGTTCTTC. It translates to CASSSSSRGPPYNEQFF.

The chain is built from TRBV5-6 and TRBJ2-3, with TRBD2 matching 10 bases. CDR1 and CDR2 from the germline V gene are SGHDT and YYEEEE. The CDR3 sequence is 16 residues long. The J segment lost 6 bases and the V segment lost 0 bases, leaving 7 bases of the junction unmatched. The CDR3 sequence: CASSLVSGRSFDTQYF. The CDR3 nucleotides read TGTGCCAGCAGCTTGGTTAGCGGGAGGTCCTTCGATACGCAGTATTTT.

V gene TRBV30 combines with J gene TRBJ2-3; 8 bases align to TRBD2. The CDR3 is 14 amino acids. V gave up 4 bases and J gave up 5 bases; unmatched junction bases: 8. Germline V lookup: CDR1 GTSNPN, CDR2 SVGIG (reference sequence). The CDR3 spells CAWNQGGGLDTQYF. In nucleotides, the CDR3 is TGTGCCTGGAATCAGGGCGGGGGGTTAGATACGCAGTATTTT.